A selection of T cell receptor beta chains follows, all from one sample in a study of neurological immune-mediated disorders. Each CDR3 protein is one row after TCRdb ran MiXCR on the 5' RACE reads. The sample gives over 60,000 distinct CDR3 sequences, around 5% of which show up once; around 2.8% is in the top ten. The sequenced sample was PBMCs. These receptors were taken from a woman aged 25-40 years with multiple sclerosis. Both conserved end residues are trimmed from each CDR3.

cdr3_length	j_call	v_call	cdr3_aa
9	TRBJ1-4	TRBV6-2/TRBV6-3	ASSQTARLF
11	TRBJ2-7	TRBV10-1	ASRIAGAYEQY
13	TRBJ2-6	TRBV6-1	ASSERAGGANVLT
17	TRBJ2-3	TRBV28	ASSYKGIFEPGNTDTQY
9	TRBJ2-3	TRBV20-1	SARAGDTQY
13	TRBJ2-3	TRBV20-1	SASLASGSTDTQY
10	TRBJ2-1	TRBV20-1	SAATGVGEQF
13	TRBJ2-2	TRBV5-1	ASSRGGEGTGELF
15	TRBJ2-3	TRBV9	ASSVSLSSGSTDTQY
12	TRBJ1-5	TRBV7-2	ASSLGTGRQPQH
14	TRBJ2-7	TRBV20-1	SARDLMVGQSYEQY
13	TRBJ2-3	TRBV20-1	SASAGGQGTDTQY
11	TRBJ2-5	TRBV3-1	ASSRQQGETQY
11	TRBJ1-2	TRBV10-3	AISDRTGNGYT
12	TRBJ2-3	TRBV20-1	SAISGEGPDTQY
11	TRBJ2-7	TRBV20-1	SARAPVTYEQY
13	TRBJ2-7	TRBV4-1	ASSQVFIENYEQY
11	TRBJ1-2	TRBV5-1	ASSLDRDYGYT
14	TRBJ2-7	TRBV20-1	SARLPKGGRAYEQY
13	TRBJ1-5	TRBV20-1	SASGPLGGNQPQH
10	TRBJ1-1	TRBV25-1	ASSEYTTEAF
12	TRBJ2-5	TRBV15	ATSRDYQEETQY
10	TRBJ1-2	TRBV6-5	ASGSFNYGYT
13	TRBJ2-5	TRBV28	ASRPSTGRWETQY
11	TRBJ1-1	TRBV11-2	ASSWTGDTEAF
12	TRBJ2-1	TRBV20-1	SASRDRVFSEQF
11	TRBJ1-4	TRBV30	AWSGDNNEKLF
13	TRBJ1-1	TRBV5-6	ASSLAIGIGTEAF
14	TRBJ2-1	TRBV10-3	ATTSGGVLSYNEQF
13	TRBJ2-7	TRBV20-1	SARDLAGGSYEQY
14	TRBJ2-5	TRBV7-2	ASSRDSGGALETQY
9	TRBJ1-2	TRBV12-3/TRBV12-4	ASSWRYGYT
13	TRBJ1-1	TRBV20-1	SARAQGQGGTEAF
13	TRBJ2-5	TRBV4-1	ASSPRNTNGETQY
13	TRBJ2-5	TRBV10-3	AIRTSGGEGETQY
14	TRBJ2-7	TRBV3-1	ASSPPPTGRAYEQY
15	TRBJ1-2	TRBV6-5	ASSYTGALKAGYGYT
12	TRBJ1-1	TRBV7-2	ASSLAHLGYEAF
12	TRBJ1-5	TRBV29-1	SVAQGGADQPQH
13	TRBJ2-7	TRBV4-2	ASSPGLAGAYEQY
10	TRBJ2-7	TRBV20-1	SARPLGYEQY
11	TRBJ2-2	TRBV10-3	AISEPHTGELF
11	TRBJ2-7	TRBV20-1	SASRGTGYEQY
15	TRBJ1-1	TRBV3-1	ASSQRRGQGRRTEAF
15	TRBJ1-2	TRBV29-1	SVDGGQDYPRAYGYT
13	TRBJ2-5	TRBV29-1	SGWDTYVTQETQY
11	TRBJ1-1	TRBV7-9	ASSLGMNTEAF
13	TRBJ1-5	TRBV20-1	SARRIGGEYQPQN